This T cell receptor beta chain was recorded in a study of blood T cell repertoires in COVID-19. V lost 3 bases, J lost 3 bases, and 18 bases lay in between. The CDR3 has 16 amino acids. The V gene's germline CDR1 is SEHNR and CDR2 FQNEAQ (reference sequence). Profiled with immunoSEQ multiplex PCR; TCRdb holds only in-frame clones, not every one. The sample has roughly 150,000 clones; roughly 90% are singletons. The source is a woman in her seventies with acute or convalescent COVID-19. V and J are TRBV7-9 and TRBJ2-7; D may be TRBD2 (6 bases). The source material was peripheral blood. DNA for the CDR3: TGTGCCAGCAGCTTCGCCCATGGGGGGTACTACTACGAGCAGTACTTC. Protein: CASSFAHGGYYYEQYF.